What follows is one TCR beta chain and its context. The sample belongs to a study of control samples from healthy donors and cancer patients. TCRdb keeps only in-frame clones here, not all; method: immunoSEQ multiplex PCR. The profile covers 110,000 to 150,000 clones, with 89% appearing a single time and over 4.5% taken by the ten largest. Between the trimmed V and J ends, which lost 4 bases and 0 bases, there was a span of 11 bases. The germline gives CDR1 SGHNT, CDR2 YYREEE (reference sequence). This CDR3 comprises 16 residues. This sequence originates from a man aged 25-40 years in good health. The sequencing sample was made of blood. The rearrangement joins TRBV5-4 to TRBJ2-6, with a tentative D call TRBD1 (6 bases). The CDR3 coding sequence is TGTGCCAGCAGCCAAACAGGGCTCTCTGGGGCCAACGTCCTGACTTTC. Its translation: CASSQTGLSGANVLTF.